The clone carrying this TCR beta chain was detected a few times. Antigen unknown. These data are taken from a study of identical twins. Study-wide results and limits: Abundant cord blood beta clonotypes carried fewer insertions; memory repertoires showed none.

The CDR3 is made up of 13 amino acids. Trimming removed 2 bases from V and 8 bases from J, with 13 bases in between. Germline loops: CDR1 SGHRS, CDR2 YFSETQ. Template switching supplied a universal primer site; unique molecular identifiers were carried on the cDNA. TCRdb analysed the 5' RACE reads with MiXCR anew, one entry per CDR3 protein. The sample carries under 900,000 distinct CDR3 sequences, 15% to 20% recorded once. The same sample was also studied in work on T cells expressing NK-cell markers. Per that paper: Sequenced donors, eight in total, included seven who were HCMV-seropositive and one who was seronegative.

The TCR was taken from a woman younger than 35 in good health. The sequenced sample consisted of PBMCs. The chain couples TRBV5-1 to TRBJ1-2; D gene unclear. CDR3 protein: CASSFQPDQGYTF. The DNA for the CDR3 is TGCGCCAGCAGCTTCCAACCTGACCAGGGCTACACCTTC.